A selection of T cell receptor beta chains follows, all from one sample in a study of T cell changes during pregnancy in multiple sclerosis. The method was immunoSEQ multiplex PCR; TCRdb's version includes in-frame clones alone and lacks a portion of them. The repertoire holds about 60,000 clones, with roughly 93% as singletons. Here the sequenced sample was peripheral blood, taken after pregnancy. All receptors come from a female donor with multiple sclerosis, enrolled in a pregnancy study. Each CDR3 is given with its conserved first and last residue. Fields, in order: V gene, D gene, clone size, J gene, CDR3 DNA, CDR3 protein. D genes are given only for firm matches. Clone size is not always given. Where it is, it says once, few, many or a class for expanded clones.

>TRBV29-1|-|-|TRBJ1-4
TGCAGCGTTGGACAGGCGAATGATGAAAAACTGTTTTTT
CSVGQANDEKLFF
>TRBV7-2|-|-|TRBJ2-5
TGTGCCAGCAGCTCCAGGGTTGGAGAGACCCAGTACTTC
CASSSRVGETQYF
>TRBV7-9|TRBD1|-|TRBJ2-4
TGTGCCAGCAGCACCTCCGGGACAGGGGGAAACATTCAGTACTTC
CASSTSGTGGNIQYF
>TRBV6-4|-|-|TRBJ2-3
TGTGCCAGCAGTGGGAGCGGAGGGAGCACAGATACGCAGTATTTT
CASSGSGGSTDTQYF
>TRBV4-2|TRBD1|-|TRBJ2-5
TGTGCCAGCAGCCAGACAGGGTGGGGAGAGACCCAGTACTTC
CASSQTGWGETQYF
>TRBV2|TRBD1|-|TRBJ2-7
TGTGCCAGCAGTGAACGGAGACAGGGTTCTTACGAGCAGTACTTC
CASSERRQGSYEQYF
>TRBV4-3|TRBD2|-|TRBJ2-3
TGCGCCAGCAGCCAAGATAGACTAGCGGGACTCACAGATACGCAGTATTTT
CASSQDRLAGLTDTQYF
>TRBV5-4|TRBD2|-|TRBJ2-2
TGTGCCAGCTCTCCAGCGGGGAGGAATGGCGGGGAGCTGTTTTTT
CASSPAGRNGGELFF
>TRBV7-8|-|-|TRBJ2-7
TGTGCCAGCAGCCTAGGGTGGGCTAGCGCCTACGAGCAGTACTTC
CASSLGWASAYEQYF
>TRBV7-2|-|-|TRBJ2-3
TGTGCCAGCAGCCATCCGGGACTTACCACAGATACGCAGTATTTT
CASSHPGLTTDTQYF
>TRBV5-1|TRBD2|-|TRBJ2-5
TGCGCCAGCGCACGGGAGGGAGAGACCCAGTACTTC
CASAREGETQYF
>TRBV5-1|-|-|TRBJ1-1
TGCGCCAGCAGCTTGGATCAGGGGCGCAGGTCTTTCTTT
CASSLDQGRRSFF
>TRBV5-1|TRBD1|once|TRBJ2-2
TGCGCCAGCAGCCTGCGGACAGGGGACACCGGGGAGCTGTTTTTT
CASSLRTGDTGELFF
>TRBV15|TRBD1|-|TRBJ2-7
TGTGCCACCAGCAGAGGACAGGGGCGGAACGAGCAGTACTTC
CATSRGQGRNEQYF
>TRBV7-3|-|-|TRBJ2-1
TGTGCCAGCAGCCTGACTAACCTCAATGAGCAGTTCTTC
CASSLTNLNEQFF
>TRBV19|TRBD2|-|TRBJ2-1
TGTGCCACTAAGGGGTTTGCGGGAGGGAACAATGAGCAGTTCTTC
CATKGFAGGNNEQFF